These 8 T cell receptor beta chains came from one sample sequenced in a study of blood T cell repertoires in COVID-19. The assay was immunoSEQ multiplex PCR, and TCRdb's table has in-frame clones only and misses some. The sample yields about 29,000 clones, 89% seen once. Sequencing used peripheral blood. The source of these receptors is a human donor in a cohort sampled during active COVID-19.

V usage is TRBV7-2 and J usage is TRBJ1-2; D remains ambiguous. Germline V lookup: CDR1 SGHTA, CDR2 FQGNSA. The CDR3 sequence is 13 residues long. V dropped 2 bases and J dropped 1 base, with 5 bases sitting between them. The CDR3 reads CASSLTVNYGYTF. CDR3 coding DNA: TGTGCCAGCAGCTTAACGGTTAACTATGGCTACACCTTC.

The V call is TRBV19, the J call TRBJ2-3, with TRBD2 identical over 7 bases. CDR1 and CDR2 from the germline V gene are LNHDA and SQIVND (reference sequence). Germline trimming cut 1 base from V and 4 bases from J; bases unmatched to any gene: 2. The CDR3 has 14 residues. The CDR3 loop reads CASSIAGGSDTQYF. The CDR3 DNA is TGTGCCAGTAGTATAGCGGGGGGATCAGATACGCAGTATTTT.

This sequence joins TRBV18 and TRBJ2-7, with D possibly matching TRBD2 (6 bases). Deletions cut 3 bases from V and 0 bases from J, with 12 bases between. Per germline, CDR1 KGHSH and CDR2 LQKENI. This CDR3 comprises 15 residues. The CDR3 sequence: CASSPAGGSSYEQYF. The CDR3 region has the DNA TGTGCCAGCTCACCGGCCGGGGGAAGCTCCTACGAGCAGTACTTC.

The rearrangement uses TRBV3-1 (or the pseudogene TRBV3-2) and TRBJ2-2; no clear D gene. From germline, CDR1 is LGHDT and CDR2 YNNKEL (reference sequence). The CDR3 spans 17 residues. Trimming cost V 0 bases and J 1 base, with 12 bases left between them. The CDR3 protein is CASSQEPASRNTGELFF. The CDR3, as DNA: TGTGCCAGCAGCCAAGAACCGGCTAGTAGGAACACCGGGGAGCTGTTTTTT.

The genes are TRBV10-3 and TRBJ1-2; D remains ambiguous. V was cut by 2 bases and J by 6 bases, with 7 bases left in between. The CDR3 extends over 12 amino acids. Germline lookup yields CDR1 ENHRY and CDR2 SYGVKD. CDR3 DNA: TGTGCCATCAGTGAGGGACTTGATGGCTACACCTTC. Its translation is CAISEGLDGYTF.

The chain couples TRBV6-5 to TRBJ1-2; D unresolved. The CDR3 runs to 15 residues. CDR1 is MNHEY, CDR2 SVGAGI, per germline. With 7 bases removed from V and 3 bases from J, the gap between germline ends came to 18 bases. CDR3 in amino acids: CASTPRVAGYYGYTF. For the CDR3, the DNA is TGTGCCAGCACCCCCCGGGTCGCCGGCTACTATGGCTACACCTTC.

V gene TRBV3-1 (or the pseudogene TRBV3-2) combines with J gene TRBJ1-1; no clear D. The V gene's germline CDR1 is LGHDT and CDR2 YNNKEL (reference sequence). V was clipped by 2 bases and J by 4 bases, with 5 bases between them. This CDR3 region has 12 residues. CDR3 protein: CASSQSSTEAFF. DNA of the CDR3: TGTGCCAGCAGCCAATCCTCCACTGAAGCTTTCTTT.

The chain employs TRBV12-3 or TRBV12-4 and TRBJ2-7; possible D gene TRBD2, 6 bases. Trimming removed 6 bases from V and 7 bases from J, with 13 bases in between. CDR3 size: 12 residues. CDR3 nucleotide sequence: TGTGCCAGCAGGCGGGACCTTGGGGAGCAGTACTTC. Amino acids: CASRRDLGEQYF.